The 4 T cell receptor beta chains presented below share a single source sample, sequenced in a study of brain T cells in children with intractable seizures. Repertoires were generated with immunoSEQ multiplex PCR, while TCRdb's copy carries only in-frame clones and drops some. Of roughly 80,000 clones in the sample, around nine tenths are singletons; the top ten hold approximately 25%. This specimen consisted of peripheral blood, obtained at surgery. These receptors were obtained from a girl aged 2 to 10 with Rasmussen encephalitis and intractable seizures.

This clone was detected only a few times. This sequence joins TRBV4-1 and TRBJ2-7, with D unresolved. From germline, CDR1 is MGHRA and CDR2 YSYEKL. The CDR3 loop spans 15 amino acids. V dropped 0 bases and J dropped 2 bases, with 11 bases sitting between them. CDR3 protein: CASSQDIVAPYEQYF. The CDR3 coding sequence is TGCGCCAGCAGCCAAGATATAGTTGCCCCCTACGAGCAGTACTTC.

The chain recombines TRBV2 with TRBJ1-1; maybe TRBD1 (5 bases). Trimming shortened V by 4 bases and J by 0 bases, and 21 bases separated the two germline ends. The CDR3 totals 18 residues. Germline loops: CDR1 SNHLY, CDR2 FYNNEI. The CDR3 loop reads CASSGSRAGPGMNTEAFF. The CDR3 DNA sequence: TGTGCCAGCAGTGGTTCTCGGGCGGGACCAGGCATGAACACTGAAGCTTTCTTT.

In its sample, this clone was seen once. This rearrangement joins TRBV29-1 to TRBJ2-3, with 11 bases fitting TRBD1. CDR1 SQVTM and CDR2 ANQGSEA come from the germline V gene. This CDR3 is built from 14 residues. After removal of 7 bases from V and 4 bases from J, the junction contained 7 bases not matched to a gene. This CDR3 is CSANRDRGADTQYF. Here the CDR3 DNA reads TGCAGCGCAAATAGGGACAGGGGGGCAGATACGCAGTATTTT.

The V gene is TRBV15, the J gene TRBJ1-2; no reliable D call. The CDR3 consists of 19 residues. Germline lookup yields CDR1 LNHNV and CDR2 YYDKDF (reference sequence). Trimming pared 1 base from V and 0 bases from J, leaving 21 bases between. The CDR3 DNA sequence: TGTGCCACCAGCAGAGCGTTACGGGCAGCGACTACCTCTAACTATGGCTACACCTTC. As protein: CATSRALRAATTSNYGYTF.